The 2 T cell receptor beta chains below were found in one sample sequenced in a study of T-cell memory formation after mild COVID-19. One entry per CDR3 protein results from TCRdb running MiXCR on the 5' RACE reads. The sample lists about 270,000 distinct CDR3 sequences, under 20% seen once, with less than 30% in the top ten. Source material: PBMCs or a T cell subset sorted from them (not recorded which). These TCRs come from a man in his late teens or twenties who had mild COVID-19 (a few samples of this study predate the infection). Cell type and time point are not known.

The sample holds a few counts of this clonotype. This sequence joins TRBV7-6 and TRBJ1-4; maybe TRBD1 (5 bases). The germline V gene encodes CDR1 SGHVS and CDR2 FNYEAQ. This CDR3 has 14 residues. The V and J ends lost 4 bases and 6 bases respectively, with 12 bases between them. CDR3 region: CASSSGPGDEKLFF. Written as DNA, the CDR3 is TGTGCCAGCAGCTCGGGCCCGGGGGATGAAAAACTGTTTTTT.

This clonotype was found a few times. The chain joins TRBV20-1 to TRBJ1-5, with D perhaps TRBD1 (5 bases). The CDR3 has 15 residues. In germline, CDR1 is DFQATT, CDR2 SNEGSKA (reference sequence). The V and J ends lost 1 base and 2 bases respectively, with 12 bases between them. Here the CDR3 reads CSARAQGAGNQPQHF. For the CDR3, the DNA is TGCAGTGCTAGAGCCCAGGGTGCCGGCAATCAGCCCCAGCATTTT.